The present entry profiles one T cell receptor (beta chain) with its context. Germline V gives CDR1 MNHNS, CDR2 SASEGT. The CDR3 length is 13 residues. The V end lost 3 bases, the J end lost 4 bases, and 9 bases lay between the germline ends. The sample comes from a study of blood T cell repertoires in COVID-19. Study background: The study drew acute and convalescent COVID-19 samples from the United States, Italy and Spain. T cells, B-cell-depleted T cells, or PBMCs supplied cDNA or gDNA.

Assay: immunoSEQ multiplex PCR; the TCRdb copy retains only in-frame clones and omits some. The table has 55,000 or so clones, approximately 91% seen once. Sequences were obtained from peripheral blood. This clonotype was sampled from a man aged 55 to 70 with active COVID-19. The V call is TRBV6-1, the J call TRBJ1-2; perhaps TRBD1 as D (6 bases). The CDR3 DNA reads TGTGCCAGCAGTGAGGGGGCGGGCTATGGCTACACCTTC. Encoded protein: CASSEGAGYGYTF.